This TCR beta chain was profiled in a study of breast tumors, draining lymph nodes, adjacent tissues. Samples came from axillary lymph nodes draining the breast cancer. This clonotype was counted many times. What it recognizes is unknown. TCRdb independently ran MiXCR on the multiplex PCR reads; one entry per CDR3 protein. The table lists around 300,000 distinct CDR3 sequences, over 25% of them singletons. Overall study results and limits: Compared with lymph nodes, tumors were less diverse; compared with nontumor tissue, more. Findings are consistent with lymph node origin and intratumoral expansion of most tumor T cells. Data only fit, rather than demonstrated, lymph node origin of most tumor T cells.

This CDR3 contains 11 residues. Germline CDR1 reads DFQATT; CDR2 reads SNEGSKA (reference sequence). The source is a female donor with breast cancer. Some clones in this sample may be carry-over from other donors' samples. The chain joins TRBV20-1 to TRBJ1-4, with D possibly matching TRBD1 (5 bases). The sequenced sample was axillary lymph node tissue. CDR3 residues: CSAGRDQKLFF. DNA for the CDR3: TGCAGCGCGGGCAGGGATCAAAAACTGTTTTTT.